Described below is a single T cell receptor (beta chain) sequence and its context. Its specificity is not known. The data are from a study of T cell repertoires in cytomegalovirus infection. Overall study: Both CMV infection and a matching HLA type were indicated by public TCR beta signatures. Overall study findings and caveats: HLA-C-restricted CMV-specific TCR beta clonotypes were dominant in the ex vivo response.

TCRdb re-derived calls from the reads in MiXCR, one entry per CDR3 protein. Here the sample spans about 85,000 distinct CDR3 sequences, around 49% being singletons. Source: CD8+ T cells from cultured PBMCs, taken from culture after CMV antigen stimulation. This clonotype originated in a human donor in good health (CMV status not recorded). Some clones in this sample may be carry-over from other donors' samples.

The CDR3 region is CASSTGTGNQPQHF. In DNA, the CDR3 is TGTGCCAGCAGCACAGGGACAGGCAATCAGCCCCAGCATTTT. The genes are TRBV5-6 and TRBJ1-5; 7 bases agree with TRBD1. CDR3 length equals 14 residues. The V segment lost 4 bases and the J segment 2 bases; nucleotides outside the gene matches: 3. The germline gives CDR1 SGHDT, CDR2 YYEEEE.